These T cell receptor beta chains were read from a single sample in a study of Tregs in tolerant kidney transplant recipients. Sequenced by immunoSEQ multiplex PCR; TCRdb stores in-frame clones only, minus some. This sample has approximately 69,000 clones; about 89% occur once, and the top ten carry roughly 0.4%. Here the sequenced sample was CD4+ T cells from blood, taken before the transplant. These receptors were obtained from a human donor who received a combined kidney and bone marrow transplant. CDR3s include the opening cysteine and the closing phenylalanine or tryptophan. D genes are given only for firm matches. Part of the rows lack a size; the others show once, few, many or a class for expanded clones.

j_call: TRBJ2-5; clone_size: NA; v_call: TRBV6-1; d_call: TRBD1; cdr3_nt: TGTGCCAGCAGTGAGACAGGGGAAGAGACCCAGTACTTC; cdr3_aa: CASSETGEETQYF
j_call: TRBJ2-5; clone_size: NA; v_call: TRBV2; d_call: TRBD2; cdr3_nt: TGTGCCAGCAGCAACCGACTAGCGGAAGAGACCCAGTACTTC; cdr3_aa: CASSNRLAEETQYF
j_call: TRBJ2-5; clone_size: NA; v_call: TRBV6-5; d_call: NA; cdr3_nt: TGTGCCAGCAGTTTCGGCAGAGGACAAGAGACCCAGTACTTC; cdr3_aa: CASSFGRGQETQYF
j_call: TRBJ2-1; clone_size: NA; v_call: TRBV6-1; d_call: NA; cdr3_nt: TGTGCCAGCAGTGAAGCCCGAGCGCCCGCACGCGGTGAGCAGTTCTTC; cdr3_aa: CASSEARAPARGEQFF
j_call: TRBJ2-7; clone_size: once; v_call: TRBV28; d_call: NA; cdr3_nt: TGTGCCAGCAGTTTGGTGACTAGTCTCGAGCAGTACTTC; cdr3_aa: CASSLVTSLEQYF
j_call: TRBJ2-7; clone_size: NA; v_call: TRBV11-2; d_call: TRBD2; cdr3_nt: TGTGCCAGCAGCAAACTTTCGGGACTAGCGGTCCACGAGCAGTACTTC; cdr3_aa: CASSKLSGLAVHEQYF
j_call: TRBJ2-7; clone_size: NA; v_call: TRBV7-8; d_call: TRBD2; cdr3_nt: TGTGCCAGCAGCCCGCACGGGACTAGCGGGAGGGCCTCCGAGCAGTACTTC; cdr3_aa: CASSPHGTSGRASEQYF
j_call: TRBJ2-7; clone_size: once; v_call: TRBV5-5; d_call: TRBD2; cdr3_nt: TGTGCCAGCAGCTTCCATAGCGGGAGGGCGTTCGAGCAGTACTTC; cdr3_aa: CASSFHSGRAFEQYF
j_call: TRBJ1-1; clone_size: NA; v_call: TRBV5-1; d_call: TRBD1; cdr3_nt: TGCGCCAGCACCCAGGGGGCATCGACTGAAGCTTTCTTT; cdr3_aa: CASTQGASTEAFF
j_call: TRBJ2-7; clone_size: NA; v_call: TRBV7-2; d_call: TRBD2; cdr3_nt: TGTGCCAGCAGTCAGCGGGAGGGTCTCGAGCAGTACTTC; cdr3_aa: CASSQREGLEQYF
j_call: TRBJ1-2; clone_size: NA; v_call: TRBV7-9; d_call: NA; cdr3_nt: TGTGCCAGCAGCCCACGAGGCAGTAACTATGGCTACACCTTC; cdr3_aa: CASSPRGSNYGYTF
j_call: TRBJ1-1; clone_size: once; v_call: TRBV6-5; d_call: NA; cdr3_nt: TGTGCCAGCAGCCCGGGGAGAGGGAACACTGAAGCTTTCTTT; cdr3_aa: CASSPGRGNTEAFF
j_call: TRBJ1-1; clone_size: NA; v_call: TRBV19; d_call: NA; cdr3_nt: TGTGCCAGTACCCAGGATGGCAAGAACACTGAAGCTTTCTTT; cdr3_aa: CASTQDGKNTEAFF
j_call: TRBJ2-3; clone_size: NA; v_call: TRBV6-1; d_call: NA; cdr3_nt: TGTGCCAGCAGGGAATTATTTAGCACAGATACGCAGTATTTT; cdr3_aa: CASRELFSTDTQYF
j_call: TRBJ2-1; clone_size: NA; v_call: TRBV28; d_call: NA; cdr3_nt: TGTGCCAGCAGTGCTTCCGGGACTCACTCCTACAATGAGCAGTTCTTC; cdr3_aa: CASSASGTHSYNEQFF
j_call: TRBJ2-7; clone_size: NA; v_call: TRBV5-6; d_call: NA; cdr3_nt: TGTGCCAGCAGGGGCGCGGGGGCCTCCTACGAGCAGTACTTC; cdr3_aa: CASRGAGASYEQYF
j_call: TRBJ1-1; clone_size: NA; v_call: TRBV12-2; d_call: NA; cdr3_nt: TGTGCAAGTCGCTCTCGAATCTTGACCAGGGGGCCCGAAGCTTTCTTT; cdr3_aa: CASRSRILTRGPEAFF
j_call: TRBJ1-1; clone_size: NA; v_call: TRBV9; d_call: TRBD1; cdr3_nt: TGTGCCAGCAGCCCGCGACAGGGGATGAACACTGAAGCTTTCTTT; cdr3_aa: CASSPRQGMNTEAFF
j_call: TRBJ1-2; clone_size: NA; v_call: TRBV6-5; d_call: TRBD1; cdr3_nt: TGTGCCAGCAGTTCAGGGGGTCCTAACTATGGCTACACCTTC; cdr3_aa: CASSSGGPNYGYTF
j_call: TRBJ1-3; clone_size: NA; v_call: TRBV27; d_call: NA; cdr3_nt: TGTGCCAGCAGTTTAAGGAGGGGAATTGGAAACACCATATATTTT; cdr3_aa: CASSLRRGIGNTIYF
j_call: TRBJ2-1; clone_size: NA; v_call: TRBV10-1; d_call: TRBD2; cdr3_nt: TGCGCCAGCAGTGAGTCTAGCGGGAGCGGTGAGCAGTTCTTC; cdr3_aa: CASSESSGSGEQFF
j_call: TRBJ2-7; clone_size: NA; v_call: TRBV19; d_call: TRBD2; cdr3_nt: TGTGCCAGTAGCCCTGGACTAGCGGGAATTTCCTACGAGCAGTACTTC; cdr3_aa: CASSPGLAGISYEQYF
j_call: TRBJ2-1; clone_size: NA; v_call: TRBV11-2; d_call: NA; cdr3_nt: TGTGCCAGCAGCTGGGAGTCCTACAATGAGCAGTTCTTC; cdr3_aa: CASSWESYNEQFF
j_call: TRBJ2-7; clone_size: NA; v_call: TRBV5-5; d_call: TRBD2; cdr3_nt: TGTGCCAGCAGCGCCCGACTAGCGGGAGGGGACGAGCAGTACTTC; cdr3_aa: CASSARLAGGDEQYF
j_call: TRBJ2-5; clone_size: NA; v_call: TRBV15; d_call: TRBD1; cdr3_nt: TGTGCCACCAGCACGGGACAGGGGGCGATTTGGACCGAGACCCAGTACTTC; cdr3_aa: CATSTGQGAIWTETQYF
j_call: TRBJ1-4; clone_size: NA; v_call: TRBV7-2; d_call: NA; cdr3_nt: TGTGCCAGCAAGGGGTCGGGGGGTGAAAAACTGTTTTTT; cdr3_aa: CASKGSGGEKLFF
j_call: TRBJ2-5; clone_size: NA; v_call: TRBV7-9; d_call: TRBD1; cdr3_nt: TGTGCCAGCAGCTCGACAGGGGCCCGTCAAGAGACCCAGTACTTC; cdr3_aa: CASSSTGARQETQYF
j_call: TRBJ2-7; clone_size: NA; v_call: TRBV10-3; d_call: TRBD2; cdr3_nt: TGTGCCATCAGTGACTTCCCGGGACTAGCGGGAGGCGTATACGAGCAGTACTTC; cdr3_aa: CAISDFPGLAGGVYEQYF
j_call: TRBJ2-3; clone_size: NA; v_call: TRBV5-1; d_call: NA; cdr3_nt: TGCGCCAGCAGCCTGGCAATAGACAGCAGCACAGATACGCAGTATTTT; cdr3_aa: CASSLAIDSSTDTQYF
j_call: TRBJ1-4; clone_size: NA; v_call: TRBV7-9; d_call: NA; cdr3_nt: TGTGCCAGCAGCTTACTCAGGGAGGTACGAGAAAAACTGTTTTTT; cdr3_aa: CASSLLREVREKLFF
j_call: TRBJ2-7; clone_size: NA; v_call: TRBV5-1; d_call: NA; cdr3_nt: TGCGCCAGCAGCTTGGACAGGGAAGGCGAGCAGTACTTC; cdr3_aa: CASSLDREGEQYF
j_call: TRBJ1-1; clone_size: NA; v_call: TRBV6-6; d_call: NA; cdr3_nt: TGTGCCAGCAGCCCCCCAGGGATGACTGAAGCTTTCTTT; cdr3_aa: CASSPPGMTEAFF
j_call: TRBJ2-1; clone_size: NA; v_call: TRBV5-6; d_call: TRBD2; cdr3_nt: TGTGCCAGCAGCTTGCCGACTAGCGGGAGGGCCGTAGGAAATGAGCAGTTCTTC; cdr3_aa: CASSLPTSGRAVGNEQFF
j_call: TRBJ2-7; clone_size: NA; v_call: TRBV18; d_call: NA; cdr3_nt: TGTGCCAGCTCACCTGGGGCGAGCTCCTACGAGCAGTACTTC; cdr3_aa: CASSPGASSYEQYF
j_call: TRBJ1-4; clone_size: NA; v_call: TRBV28; d_call: NA; cdr3_nt: TGTGCCAGCAGCTTCTCTGGGGGCCTTGGGTATCAAAAACTGTTTTTT; cdr3_aa: CASSFSGGLGYQKLFF
j_call: TRBJ2-5; clone_size: NA; v_call: TRBV28; d_call: NA; cdr3_nt: TGTGCCAGCAGTTCGGGTTTGGGGTCGGGATTTGAGACCCAGTACTTC; cdr3_aa: CASSSGLGSGFETQYF
j_call: TRBJ2-2; clone_size: NA; v_call: TRBV2; d_call: NA; cdr3_nt: TGTGCCAGCAAACGGGAGAACACCGGGGAGCTGTTTTTT; cdr3_aa: CASKRENTGELFF
j_call: TRBJ2-7; clone_size: NA; v_call: TRBV4-1; d_call: TRBD1; cdr3_nt: TGCGCCAGCAGCCAAGATGATTTGACAGGGGTCACCTACGAGCAGTACTTC; cdr3_aa: CASSQDDLTGVTYEQYF
j_call: TRBJ2-7; clone_size: few; v_call: TRBV28; d_call: TRBD2; cdr3_nt: TGTGCCAGCGCCGGGACTAGCTACGAGCAGTACTTC; cdr3_aa: CASAGTSYEQYF
j_call: TRBJ1-2; clone_size: NA; v_call: TRBV7-2; d_call: TRBD1; cdr3_nt: TGTGCCAGCAGCCCCGAGGACAGGGGTTATGGCTACACCTTC; cdr3_aa: CASSPEDRGYGYTF
j_call: TRBJ2-3; clone_size: NA; v_call: TRBV5-1; d_call: TRBD2; cdr3_nt: TGCGCCAGCAGCCCACGACTAGCGGGGGTCACAGATACGCAGTATTTT; cdr3_aa: CASSPRLAGVTDTQYF
j_call: TRBJ2-7; clone_size: NA; v_call: TRBV7-7; d_call: NA; cdr3_nt: TGTGCTAGCAGGCAAAAAACAGGGTTAGAGCAGTACTTC; cdr3_aa: CASRQKTGLEQYF
j_call: TRBJ1-4; clone_size: NA; v_call: TRBV7-9; d_call: NA; cdr3_nt: TGTGCCAGCAGCTTAACAAAGACTAATGAAAAACTGTTTTTT; cdr3_aa: CASSLTKTNEKLFF
j_call: TRBJ1-5; clone_size: NA; v_call: TRBV5-1; d_call: NA; cdr3_nt: TGCGCCAGCAGCTTGGCCCCAGGGGATAGCAATCAGCCCCAGCATTTT; cdr3_aa: CASSLAPGDSNQPQHF
j_call: TRBJ2-5; clone_size: NA; v_call: TRBV7-2; d_call: TRBD1; cdr3_nt: TGTGCCAGCAGCATAGGACAGGCACAAGAGACCCAGTACTTC; cdr3_aa: CASSIGQAQETQYF
j_call: TRBJ2-7; clone_size: NA; v_call: TRBV28; d_call: TRBD2; cdr3_nt: TGTGCCAGCAGTTTAGGGCTAGCGGGAGTTGGTGAGCAGTACTTC; cdr3_aa: CASSLGLAGVGEQYF
j_call: TRBJ1-2; clone_size: few; v_call: TRBV10-3; d_call: NA; cdr3_nt: TGTGCCATCAGTGTGGCAGGGGACTATGGCTACACCTTC; cdr3_aa: CAISVAGDYGYTF
j_call: TRBJ2-2; clone_size: NA; v_call: TRBV7-8; d_call: TRBD2; cdr3_nt: TGTGCCAGCAGCCCCCAGGTTCGTGCAGCGGGAGGAACCGGGGAGCTGTTTTTT; cdr3_aa: CASSPQVRAAGGTGELFF
j_call: TRBJ1-2; clone_size: NA; v_call: TRBV19; d_call: TRBD1; cdr3_nt: TGTGCCAGTAGTATCGGGGACAGGGCCCGTAACTATGGCTACACCTTC; cdr3_aa: CASSIGDRARNYGYTF